This T cell receptor (beta chain) came from a study of T cell responses to AZD1222 COVID-19 vaccine. Findings and caveats of the study: Across spike, vaccine-associated CD4 TCRs were found, dominant at 160-218 and 743-854. Compared with day 0, the breadth and depth of the Spike-specific TCR repertoire rose significantly after two doses of AZD1222. Sampling captured repertoires only after the peak T cell response. White British people made up most donors, females outnumbered males, and clonal diversity was possibly underestimated.

A note on this clone: The antigen is unknown.

Libraries were prepared by immunoSEQ multiplex PCR; TCRdb keeps only in-frame clonotypes and omits some of them. The sample shows approximately 140,000 clones, under 95% of them seen only once. The CDR3 consists of 16 residues. Germline CDR1 is MGHRA and CDR2 is YSYEKL. The V end lost 0 bases, the J end lost 2 bases, and 11 bases lay between the germline ends. The sample consisted of peripheral blood, taken on day 0 of MenACWY control vaccination. The chain is built from TRBV4-1 and TRBJ1-3; D is undetermined. This receptor was taken from an adult in good health. CDR3 protein: CASSQDPDQAGNTIYF. The CDR3 region has the DNA TGCGCCAGCAGCCAAGATCCCGACCAAGCTGGAAACACCATATATTTT.